This record covers a single T cell receptor (beta chain). Antigen specificity is unknown. This specimen belongs to a study of tumor-infiltrating lymphocytes in localized non-small cell lung cancer. Study-wide context: The cohort mixed smokers and never-smokers, several histologies, and some post-neoadjuvant-chemotherapy samples. From each patient, both tumor and uninvolved lung, non-adjacent to tumor, were sampled.

Study-wide findings and caveats: Different pieces of the same tissue went to different assays, confounding technical variation with intratumor heterogeneity. Immunotypes IM1 and IM2 had similar TCR-derived T-cell fractions.

Here immunoSEQ multiplex PCR was the method, and the copy in TCRdb shows in-frame clones only, minus some. The repertoire holds over 7,000 clones, with roughly three quarters as singletons. Sequencing was performed on uninvolved lung tissue not adjacent to the tumor. This TCR came from a human donor with non-small cell lung cancer.

The CDR3 is CASSLGVRGWYEQYF. CDR3 DNA: TGTGCCAGCAGCTTAGGAGTCCGGGGATGGTACGAGCAGTACTTC. The V call is TRBV11-2, the J call TRBJ2-7, with TRBD2 as a possible D gene (5 bases). Germline CDR1 SGHAT, CDR2 FQNNGV. The CDR3 length is 15 residues. Trimming stripped 1 base from V and 4 bases from J, with 14 bases between.